This T cell receptor beta chain appears in the sequencing data of a study of shared clonotypes between healthy human individuals. The overall study: Aged 18 to 49, the donors were two women and three men.

The healthy adult donors were HIV-negative and reported no recent acute infections or vaccinations. Study-wide results and limits: Rarefaction demonstrated incomplete sorted-subset sequencing despite large depth. Sampling used blood alone; tissue repertoires probably differ.

Of note for this clone: Its antigen is still unknown. One end of the junction fails to match germline, which may point to a read error.

Some clones are missing from TCRdb's copy, which holds only in-frame ones; the method was immunoSEQ multiplex PCR. This sample has 550,000 to 800,000 clones, with 90% found just once. Germline V CDR1 and CDR2: SGHAT, FQNNGV. The CDR3 has 11 amino acids. Sequencing was carried out using memory CD8+ T cells from PBMCs. The subset: CD45RO+ cells pooled with CCR7-negative TemRA cells. This sequence was found in a man between 18 and 35 years old in good health. Some clones in this sample may be carry-over from other donors' samples. V gene TRBV11-2 combines with J gene TRBJ1-2; no clear D gene. This chain's CDR3 is CASSLPSYFAF. Here the CDR3 DNA reads TGTGCCAGCAGCCTGCCCAGTTACTTCGCCTTC. The full variable domain, its missing parts supplied by reference TRBV11-2 and TRBJ1-2, is EAGVAQSPRYKIIEKRQSVAFWCNPISGHATLYWYQQILGQGPKLLIQFQNNGVVDDSQLPKDRFSAERLKGVDSTLKIQPAKLEDSAVYLCASSLPSYFAFGSGTRLTVV.